Below, 19 T cell receptor beta chains from the same sample are listed, as sequenced in a study of blood T cell repertoires in COVID-19. TCRdb's copy holds only in-frame clones and misses some; the assay was immunoSEQ multiplex PCR. The repertoire consists of 250,000 to 300,000 clones, with approximately 83% occurring once and the leading ten covering over 1.5%. Sequenced sample: PBMCs or T cells enriched from blood (not recorded which). The receptor source for this set is a woman aged 50 to 60 who had recovered from COVID-19.

In its sample, this clone was seen once. The rearrangement joins TRBV10-1 to TRBJ1-6, with 7 nucleotides matching TRBD1. The V gene end was trimmed by 10 bases and the J gene end by 7 bases; junction bases not matched to a gene: 7. This CDR3 contains 13 residues. The V gene's germline CDR1 is WNHNN and CDR2 SYGVQD (reference sequence). The CDR3 nucleotides read TGCGCCACCCGGACAGGTCCGAATTCACCCCTCCACTTT. Protein sequence: CATRTGPNSPLHF.

V is TRBV28 and J is TRBJ2-5, with D possibly being TRBD1 (6 bases). The CDR3 is made up of 14 amino acids. With 4 bases removed from V and 0 bases from J, the gap between germline ends came to 9 bases. In germline, CDR1 is MDHEN, CDR2 SYDVKM. The CDR3 spells CASSSGTYQETQYF. In DNA form, the CDR3 reads TGTGCCAGCAGTTCCGGGACATACCAAGAGACCCAGTACTTC. The whole variable domain, remainder taken from reference TRBV28 and TRBJ2-5, is DVKVTQSSRYLVKRTGEKVFLECVQDMDHENMFWYRQDPGLGLRLIYFSYDVKMKEKGDIPEGYSVSREKKERFSLILESASTNQTSMYLCASSSGTYQETQYFGPGTRLLVL.

The V call is TRBV7-9, the J call TRBJ2-1; TRBD2 matches at 14 bases. Germline V gene data show CDR1 as SEHNR and CDR2 as FQNEAQ (reference sequence). Trimming took 4 bases from V and 15 from J; bases not matched to a gene: 8. This CDR3 comprises 14 residues. CDR3 coding DNA: TGTGCCAGCAGCTCAGGGACTAGCGGGAGTACGTGGTTCTTC. The encoded protein is CASSSGTSGSTWFF.

This clone was detected only once. Here the CDR3 reads CASSLLLGRGSSYEQYF. As DNA, the CDR3 is TGTGCCAGCAGCTTATTGTTGGGCAGGGGGAGCTCCTACGAGCAGTACTTC. The V and J genes are TRBV7-2 and TRBJ2-7, with 7 bases lining up with TRBD1. The CDR3 totals 17 residues. The V and J ends lost 2 bases and 0 bases, in that order; junction bases with no gene match: 10. Germline V lookup: CDR1 SGHTA, CDR2 FQGNSA.

Of note for this clone: One end of the junction varies from germline; a read error may be responsible. The CDR3 spells CASSLAVGGSSVQETQYF. CDR3 coding DNA: TGTGCTAGCAGCTTAGCGGTCGGAGGTTCGAGCGTACAAGAGACCCAGTACTTC. The chain couples TRBV7-7 to TRBJ2-5; weak D call: TRBD2 (6 bases). This CDR3 is 18 amino acids long. Germline V lookup: CDR1 SSHAT, CDR2 FNYEAQ (reference sequence).

The rearrangement joins TRBV4-2 to TRBJ1-2; perhaps TRBD1 as D (5 bases). The germline CDR1 and CDR2 sequences are LGHNA and YNFKEQ. V lost 3 bases to trimming and J lost 10 bases, with 12 bases between them. There are 12 residues in the CDR3. This CDR3 is CASSQDDRPYTF. CDR3 nucleotides: TGTGCCAGCAGCCAGGACGACAGACCCTACACCTTC.

The CDR3 sequence: CASSFSRQGARDGYTF. CDR3 nucleotide sequence: TGTGCCAGCAGTTTCTCGAGACAGGGGGCGAGGGATGGCTACACCTTC. The chain recombines TRBV2 with TRBJ1-2; 10 bases match TRBD1. The V gene's germline CDR1 is SNHLY and CDR2 FYNNEI. The CDR3 has 16 amino acids. The ends lost 5 bases at V and 6 bases at J; junction bases unmatched: 12. The complete variable domain, with remaining parts taken from reference TRBV2 and TRBJ1-2, reads EPEVTQTPSHQVTQMGQEVILRCVPISNHLYFYWYRQILGQKVEFLVSFYNNEISEKSEIFDDQFSVERPDGSNFTLKIRSTKLEDSAMYFCASSFSRQGARDGYTFGSGTRLTVV.

As regards this clone: This same CDR3 is encoded by further DNA sequences in the sample. The chain has TRBV27 and TRBJ1-5; D remains ambiguous. The CDR3 is made up of 13 amino acids. Trimming removed 1 base from V and 5 bases from J, with 6 bases in between. Germline V gene sequence: CDR1 MNHEY, CDR2 SMNVEV (reference sequence). The CDR3, as DNA: TGTGCCAGCAGTTTATACGGAGATCAGCCCCAGCATTTT. This sequence encodes CASSLYGDQPQHF.

The chain's CDR3 is CASSLARDSYNSPLHF. The CDR3 DNA reads as TGTGCCAGCAGCTTAGCCCGGGACTCCTATAATTCACCCCTCCACTTT. The genes are TRBV7-9 and TRBJ1-6; no clear D. The CDR3 contains 16 residues. The V end was cut by 0 bases, the J end by 0 bases, with 6 bases between. CDR1 SEHNR and CDR2 FQNEAQ come from the germline V gene (reference sequence).

The chain is built from TRBV15 and TRBJ2-7; D possibly corresponds to TRBD1 (6 bases). The V end lost 0 bases, the J end lost 3 bases, and 9 bases lay between the germline ends. This CDR3 is built from 14 residues. The germline CDR1 and CDR2 sequences are LNHNV and YYDKDF (reference sequence). For the CDR3, the DNA is TGTGCCACCAGCAGAGAAGTCAGGGGCTACGAGCAGTACTTC. Its protein product is CATSREVRGYEQYF.

In its sample, this clone was seen many times. The chain uses TRBV7-6 and TRBJ1-2; D possibly corresponds to TRBD1 (5 bases). V dropped 2 bases and J dropped 4 bases, with 14 bases sitting between them. The CDR3 length is 15 residues. Germline CDR1 is SGHVS and CDR2 is FNYEAQ. For the CDR3, the DNA is TGTGCCAGCAGCTTAACAGGCGACTTTTCCTATGGCTACACCTTC. This translates into CASSLTGDFSYGYTF.

In its sample, this clone was seen once. The chain employs TRBV5-6 and TRBJ1-5; 8 nucleotides line up with TRBD1. V shed 5 bases, J shed 6 bases, and the junction held 10 bases outside the gene matches. Per the germline V gene, CDR1 is SGHDT and CDR2 is YYEEEE. CDR3 length: 15 residues. The CDR3 nucleotides read TGTGCCAGCAGTCGATCGGACAGGGCGGGTCAGCCCCAGCATTTT. Its protein is CASSRSDRAGQPQHF. Full variable domain (rest looked up from reference TRBV5-6 and TRBJ1-5): DAGVTQSPTHLIKTRGQQVTLRCSPKSGHDTVSWYQQALGQGPQFIFQYYEEEERQRGNFPDRFSGHQFPNYSSELNVNALLLGDSALYLCASSRSDRAGQPQHFGDGTRLSIL.

The chain joins TRBV27 to TRBJ1-5; D call uncertain. Looked up from germline, CDR1 is MNHEY and CDR2 is SMNVEV (reference sequence). CDR3 length: 12 residues. V gave up 6 bases and J gave up 4 bases, with 7 bases separating them. CDR3 in DNA: TGTGCCAGCAGGGGAGGTAATCAGCCCCAGCATTTT. Amino acid sequence: CASRGGNQPQHF.

This chain joins TRBV3-1 (or the pseudogene TRBV3-2) and TRBJ2-7, with D unresolved. V lost 4 bases to trimming and J lost 0 bases, with 16 bases between them. The CDR3 is 16 residues long. Germline V gene sequence: CDR1 LGHDT, CDR2 YNNKEL (reference sequence). The CDR3 nucleotides read TGTGCCAGCAGCCCATTAGCCTTTGAATTCTCCTACGAGCAGTACTTC. Translated: CASSPLAFEFSYEQYF.

In its sample, this clone was seen a few times. The chain recombines TRBV19 with TRBJ2-6; no clear D gene. CDR1 and CDR2 (germline): LNHDA, SQIVND (reference sequence). Trimming cost V 4 bases and J 2 bases, with 12 bases left between them. CDR3 length equals 16 residues. CDR3 sequence reads: CASSTIAPPGANVLTF. CDR3 DNA: TGTGCCAGTAGTACAATAGCCCCCCCTGGGGCCAACGTCCTGACTTTC.

The chain carries TRBV5-5 and TRBJ1-4, with D unresolved. The CDR3 is 13 amino acids. The V gene lost 4 bases and the J gene lost 1 base, with 5 bases spanning the gap. Germline V gene sequence: CDR1 SGHKS, CDR2 YYEKEE (reference sequence). The CDR3 DNA sequence: TGTGCCAGCAGCCCAGGAACTAATGAAAAACTGTTTTTT. Translation gives CASSPGTNEKLFF.

This clone was found a few times. This sequence joins TRBV5-4 and TRBJ2-6; no definite D call. The CDR3 runs to 15 residues. CDR1 SGHNT and CDR2 YYREEE come from the germline V gene (reference sequence). Trimming removed 5 bases from V and 0 bases from J, with 9 bases in between. CDR3 residues: CASSSMSSGANVLTF. In nucleotides, the CDR3 is TGTGCCAGCAGTTCAATGAGCTCTGGGGCCAACGTCCTGACTTTC. The whole variable domain, filled in from reference TRBV5-4 and TRBJ2-6, reads ETGVTQSPTHLIKTRGQQVTLRCSSQSGHNTVSWYQQALGQGPQFIFQYYREEENGRGNFPPRFSGLQFPNYSSELNVNALELDDSALYLCASSSMSSGANVLTFGAGSRLTVL.

The genes are TRBV10-3 and TRBJ2-6; TRBD1 aligns across 8 bases. The length of the CDR3 is 17 residues. CDR1 and CDR2 (germline): ENHRY, SYGVKD. V lost 6 bases, J lost 1 base, and 8 bases stayed unmatched. For the CDR3, the DNA is TGTGCCATCAGAGACGGGACAGGCCGATCTGGGGCCAACGTCCTGACTTTC. This codes for CAIRDGTGRSGANVLTF.

A single count supports this clone. The chain carries TRBV28 and TRBJ1-3, with 10 positions matching TRBD1. The CDR3 contains 14 residues. The J segment lost 2 bases and the V segment lost 11 bases, leaving 6 bases of the junction unmatched. CDR1 is MDHEN, CDR2 SYDVKM, per germline. The CDR3 loop reads CAGLDRGPGNTIYF. CDR3 DNA sequence: TGTGCCGGACTAGACAGGGGGCCTGGAAACACCATATATTTT.